This T cell receptor beta chain appears in the sequencing data of a study of blood T cell repertoires in COVID-19. In the study's own analysis: How many nucleated cells were present was estimated from reference gene primer amplification. Only in-frame clones appear in the TCRdb table, and some are missing; sequencing was by immunoSEQ multiplex PCR. V and J calls and clone size come straight from that table; D and trimming were deduced from the DNA. Found here are about 350,000 clones, approximately 89% of them singletons; the top ten hold less than 3.5%. The origin of this receptor is a woman aged 18-35 years who had recovered from COVID-19. Sequenced sample: peripheral blood.

This chain's CDR3 is CASSSEGAVNIQYF. For the CDR3, the DNA is TGTGCCAGCAGCTCCGAGGGAGCGGTGAACATTCAGTACTTC. The chain couples TRBV7-9 to TRBJ2-4; possible D gene TRBD2, 5 bases. Trimming took 4 bases from V and 7 from J, leaving 14 bases between them. Germline V gene lookup returns CDR1 SEHNR and CDR2 FQNEAQ (reference sequence). This CDR3 has 14 amino acids.